These 10 T cell receptor beta chains were sequenced from one sample in a study of T-cell reconstitution after alpha-beta-depleted transplantation in children. Unique molecular identifiers were used to barcode this TCRbeta library. TCRdb reprocessed the PCR reads with MiXCR, giving one entry per CDR3 protein. The profile shows about 360,000 distinct CDR3 sequences, about 14% of them singletons. The source was PBMCs, collected from the stem cell graft. The receptors were sampled from a human donor who donated a stem cell graft to a child with Fanconi anemia.

The sample holds a few counts of this clonotype. The chain is built from TRBV14 and TRBJ1-1, with unresolved D. Per germline, CDR1 SGHDN and CDR2 FVKESK. This CDR3 is 15 amino acids long. Trimming took 1 base from V and 0 from J, leaving 9 bases between them. CDR3 sequence reads: CASSQVRRMNTEAFF. In DNA form, the CDR3 reads TGTGCCAGCAGCCAAGTTAGGAGGATGAACACTGAAGCTTTCTTT.

The chain employs TRBV12-3 or TRBV12-4 and TRBJ2-7, with D perhaps TRBD2 (6 bases). The CDR3 has 15 amino acids. With 4 bases removed from V and 6 bases from J, the gap between germline ends came to 19 bases. The CDR3 loop is CASSSPGGGHREQYF. As DNA, the CDR3 is TGTGCCAGCAGTTCCCCCGGGGGAGGACACCGCGAGCAGTACTTC.

This clonotype was recorded many times. The V call is TRBV5-5, the J call TRBJ2-3, with TRBD1 identical over 9 bases. The CDR3 contains 18 residues. J was trimmed by 2 bases and V by 7 bases; bases with no gene match: 17. Germline V lookup: CDR1 SGHKS, CDR2 YYEKEE (reference sequence). CDR3 amino acids: CASAKLHRDRVITDTQYF. CDR3 in DNA: TGTGCCAGCGCAAAACTCCACCGGGACAGGGTAATCACAGATACGCAGTATTTT.

The chain couples TRBV5-6 to TRBJ2-1; the D is unclear. V lost 1 base and J 8 bases, leaving 13 bases between the germline ends. Germline V gene lookup returns CDR1 SGHDT and CDR2 YYEEEE. CDR3 length equals 14 residues. CDR3 sequence: CASSLIGLEDEQFF. In DNA form, the CDR3 reads TGTGCCAGCAGCTTGATAGGGTTAGAGGATGAGCAGTTCTTC. The full variable domain, rest sourced from reference TRBV5-6 and TRBJ2-1, is DAGVTQSPTHLIKTRGQQVTLRCSPKSGHDTVSWYQQALGQGPQFIFQYYEEEERQRGNFPDRFSGHQFPNYSSELNVNALLLGDSALYLCASSLIGLEDEQFFGPGTRLTVL.

This clonotype turned up a few times. This rearrangement joins TRBV6-1 to TRBJ1-2; 10 bases fit TRBD1. The V and J ends lost 3 bases and 7 bases, in that order; junction bases with no gene match: 8. This CDR3 spans 15 amino acids. Germline V gene sequence: CDR1 MNHNS, CDR2 SASEGT. CDR3 sequence (DNA): TGTGCCAGCAGTGAGGGACAGGGGATGAAAGGTGGCTACACCTTC. Translated, it gives CASSEGQGMKGGYTF.

Here the CDR3 reads CASSYHLAGEQFF. The CDR3 bases are TGTGCCAGCAGTTACCATCTAGCGGGGGAGCAGTTCTTC. V usage is TRBV6-2 or TRBV6-3 and J usage is TRBJ2-1, with TRBD2 matching over 9 bases. The V segment lost 2 bases and the J segment 10 bases; nucleotides outside the gene matches: 3. Germline V CDR1 and CDR2: MNHEY, SVGEGT. The CDR3 contains 13 residues.

The chain is built from TRBV11-2 and TRBJ2-1; TRBD1 might be the D (6 bases). In germline, CDR1 is SGHAT, CDR2 FQNNGV. CDR3 length: 16 amino acids. Deletions cut 1 base from V and 5 bases from J, with 15 bases between. CDR3 sequence reads: CASSLATGYGDNEQFF. The CDR3 DNA follows: TGTGCCAGCAGCTTAGCTACAGGGTATGGGGACAATGAGCAGTTCTTC.

The chain has TRBV18 and TRBJ1-5; 8 bases agree with TRBD1. Germline V gives CDR1 KGHSH, CDR2 LQKENI. V shed 5 bases, J shed 5 bases, and the junction held 14 bases outside the gene matches. The CDR3 is made up of 17 amino acids. CDR3 region: CASSADRGGSLDQPQHF. The CDR3 DNA follows: TGTGCCAGCTCAGCAGACAGGGGAGGCTCCCTCGATCAGCCCCAGCATTTT.

This clonotype turned up a few times. The chain is built from TRBV15 and TRBJ2-5; 7 bases line up with TRBD1. The germline gives CDR1 LNHNV, CDR2 YYDKDF (reference sequence). The CDR3 has 14 residues. The V and J ends lost 0 bases and 4 bases, in that order; junction bases with no gene match: 2. DNA for the CDR3: TGTGCCACCAGCAGAGAGGACAGGAGAGAGACCCAGTACTTC. Protein: CATSREDRRETQYF.

The chain couples TRBV4-3 to TRBJ1-1; D unclear. The ends were cut back, 1 base at V and 5 bases at J, with 14 bases in the middle. The CDR3 sequence is 15 residues long. Germline V gene lookup returns CDR1 LGHNA and CDR2 YSLEER. CDR3 in DNA: TGCGCCAGCAGCCAAGGTGGCAGTCTTGGGACTGAAGCTTTCTTT. This encodes CASSQGGSLGTEAFF.